This record concerns one T cell receptor beta chain sequence. The data were taken from a study of blood T cell repertoires in COVID-19. Libraries were prepared by immunoSEQ multiplex PCR; TCRdb keeps only in-frame clonotypes and omits some of them. Of about 280,000 clones in the sample, around 84% were seen once. The germline V gene encodes CDR1 SGHRS and CDR2 YFSETQ. The J segment lost 8 bases and the V segment lost 1 base, leaving 9 bases of the junction unmatched. The CDR3 loop spans 17 amino acids. The chain is built from TRBV5-1 and TRBJ1-4; TRBD1 matches at 12 bases. The sequenced sample was PBMCs or T cells enriched from blood (not recorded which). The clonotype originates from a man in his forties who had been exposed to COVID-19. The CDR3 region is CASSLWDRGRSSEKLFF. As DNA, the CDR3 is TGCGCCAGCAGCTTGTGGGACAGGGGGCGATCAAGCGAAAAACTGTTTTTT. The full variable domain, completed using reference TRBV5-1 and TRBJ1-4, is KAGVTQTPRYLIKTRGQQVTLSCSPISGHRSVSWYQQTPGQGLQFLFEYFSETQRNKGNFPGRFSGRQFSNSRSEMNVSTLELGDSALYLCASSLWDRGRSSEKLFFGSGTQLSVL.